What follows are 28 T cell receptor beta chains derived from one specimen sequenced in a study of blood T cell repertoires in COVID-19. The data were produced by immunoSEQ multiplex PCR, yet TCRdb's version contains in-frame clones alone and is incomplete. This table holds about 110,000 clones, 70% to 75% found once. What was sequenced was peripheral blood. These TCRs come from a human donor with acute or convalescent COVID-19. The donor label of this sample is uncertain.

This sequence joins TRBV28 and TRBJ1-3; D gene ambiguous. V dropped 6 bases and J dropped 0 bases, with 33 bases sitting between them. The CDR3 loop spans 22 amino acids. Germline V CDR1 and CDR2: MDHEN, SYDVKM. CDR3 in DNA: TGTGCCAGCAGCCAATCCCGAGGTTTGGAAGGCCGCCGGGTGGACTCTGGAAACACCATATATTTT. It yields the protein CASSQSRGLEGRRVDSGNTIYF.

This clone was seen a handful of times. The chain uses TRBV2 and TRBJ1-5; possibly TRBD1 for D (6 bases). The CDR3 is made up of 15 amino acids. Trimming left V 9 bases short and J 5 bases short, with 20 bases between. Germline assignment: CDR1 SNHLY and CDR2 FYNNEI. CDR3 residues: CASTPGHRTHQPQHF. The CDR3 nucleotides are TGTGCCAGTACACCGGGACACCGTACCCATCAGCCCCAGCATTTT. Supplemented by reference TRBV2 and TRBJ1-5, the full variable domain reads EPEVTQTPSHQVTQMGQEVILRCVPISNHLYFYWYRQILGQKVEFLVSFYNNEISEKSEIFDDQFSVERPDGSNFTLKIRSTKLEDSAMYFCASTPGHRTHQPQHFGDGTRLSIL.

The genes are TRBV29-1 and TRBJ2-3; tentative D call: TRBD1 (7 bases). The CDR3 extends over 12 amino acids. Germline V gene sequence: CDR1 SQVTM, CDR2 ANQGSEA. Trimming left V 8 bases short and J 1 base short, with 10 bases between. In DNA form, the CDR3 reads TGCAGCTCCAGGGGGGGCACAGATACGCAGTATTTT. Its protein is CSSRGGTDTQYF.

The chain carries TRBV30 and TRBJ2-1; a weak D match, TRBD2 (6 bases). Germline assignment: CDR1 GTSNPN and CDR2 SVGIG (reference sequence). The CDR3 is 15 residues long. The V gene lost 1 base and the J gene lost 0 bases, with 10 bases spanning the gap. CDR3 nucleotides: TGTGCCTGGAGTGGGGACTCTAGCTCCTACAATGAGCAGTTCTTC. Its protein is CAWSGDSSSYNEQFF.

The chain joins TRBV2 to TRBJ1-5; the D gene is possibly TRBD1 (5 bases). Germline loops: CDR1 SNHLY, CDR2 FYNNEI. The CDR3 contains 13 residues. The V end was cut by 8 bases, the J end by 0 bases, with 8 bases between. The CDR3 loop is CASRGDSNQPQHF. CDR3 in DNA: TGTGCCAGCCGGGGGGATAGCAATCAGCCCCAGCATTTT.

In this sample, this clone turned up once. V and J are TRBV10-3 and TRBJ1-5; D remains ambiguous. From germline, CDR1 is ENHRY and CDR2 SYGVKD. Trimming stripped 4 bases from V and 3 bases from J, with 10 bases between. The CDR3 totals 14 residues. The CDR3 spells CAISVAGDNQPQHF. CDR3 in DNA: TGTGCCATCAGTGTTGCGGGCGACAATCAGCCCCAGCATTTT.

The gene calls are TRBV6-1 and TRBJ1-2; 7 nucleotides match TRBD1. The length of the CDR3 is 14 residues. V lost 2 bases and J lost 5; bases outside the gene matches: 5. Germline V gene sequence: CDR1 MNHNS, CDR2 SASEGT. CDR3 loop: CASSENRGGYGYTF. The CDR3 coding sequence is TGTGCCAGCAGTGAAAACAGGGGTGGGTATGGCTACACCTTC.

The chain joins TRBV9 to TRBJ1-5, with D perhaps TRBD1 (6 bases). Germline-derived CDR1 and CDR2 are SGDLS and YYNGEE. Between the trimmed V and J ends, which lost 6 bases and 0 bases, there was a span of 13 bases. There are 15 residues in the CDR3. The CDR3 nucleotides read TGTGCCAGCATAACGACAGGTTATAGCAATCAGCCCCAGCATTTT. Its translation: CASITTGYSNQPQHF.

The chain is built from TRBV11-2 and TRBJ2-1, with 7 positions matching TRBD2. The junction had 13 bases not matched to a gene; V was cut back by 4 bases and J by 4 bases. This CDR3 spans 17 amino acids. CDR1 is SGHAT and CDR2 is FQNNGV in the germline V gene. Written as DNA, the CDR3 is TGTGCCAGCAGCTCACGCGGGGGACCGAGAAGATACAATGAGCAGTTCTTC. It yields the protein CASSSRGGPRRYNEQFF.

CDR3 in DNA: TGTGCCAGCAGGGCCGAGACAGGAAGCAATCAGCCCCAGCATTTT. Its translation is CASRAETGSNQPQHF. The V and J genes are TRBV2 and TRBJ1-5; possibly TRBD1 for D (6 bases). Germline V gives CDR1 SNHLY, CDR2 FYNNEI. V lost 6 bases to trimming and J lost 1 base, with 13 bases between them. The CDR3 sequence is 15 residues long.

This clone was detected only a few times. The V call is TRBV5-1, the J call TRBJ2-5; D is possibly TRBD1 (6 bases). CDR3 length equals 13 residues. The germline gives CDR1 SGHRS, CDR2 YFSETQ. Trimming stripped 6 bases from V and 2 bases from J, with 11 bases between. In DNA, the CDR3 is TGCGCCAGCAATATAGGACAGCAAGAGACCCAGTACTTC. Translation: CASNIGQQETQYF.

In DNA form, the CDR3 reads TGTGCCAGCAGCAGGGACAGGGGCAACTATGGCTACACCTTC. Its protein is CASSRDRGNYGYTF. The chain has TRBV7-2 and TRBJ1-2; TRBD1 aligns across 10 bases. The J segment lost 2 bases and the V segment lost 5 bases, leaving 2 bases of the junction unmatched. Germline values: CDR1 SGHTA, CDR2 FQGNSA. The length of the CDR3 is 14 residues.

The chain combines TRBV5-4 with TRBJ2-1; 10 positions match TRBD1. CDR1 and CDR2 from the germline V gene are SGHNT and YYREEE (reference sequence). After removal of 3 bases from V and 2 bases from J, the junction contained 2 bases not matched to a gene. This CDR3 region has 15 residues. As DNA, the CDR3 is TGTGCCAGCAGCTCGGACAGGGGGGCCTACAATGAGCAGTTCTTC. It yields the protein CASSSDRGAYNEQFF.

J is TRBJ1-1 and V is TRBV5-6; D is ambiguous. Per the germline V gene, CDR1 is SGHDT and CDR2 is YYEEEE. Trimming cost V 4 bases and J 1 base, with 8 bases left between them. CDR3 length: 13 amino acids. In nucleotides, the CDR3 is TGTGCCAGCAGCCTCGACTGGAACACTGAAGCTTTCTTT. Translation: CASSLDWNTEAFF.

The chain has TRBV6-5 and TRBJ2-3, with D perhaps matching TRBD2 (5 bases). CDR1 and CDR2 from the germline V gene are MNHEY and SVGAGI. Trimming cost V 0 bases and J 4 bases, with 8 bases left between them. The CDR3 consists of 14 residues. The CDR3 protein is CASSYSWGADTQYF. Written as DNA, the CDR3 is TGTGCCAGCAGTTACTCGTGGGGAGCAGATACGCAGTATTTT.

The CDR3 nucleotides are TGTGCCAGTAGTGCCGGGACAAAAAACACTGAAGCTTTCTTT. It specifies CASSAGTKNTEAFF. This rearrangement joins TRBV19 to TRBJ1-1, with D possibly matching TRBD1 (6 bases). CDR3 size: 14 residues. The V end was cut by 5 bases, the J end by 2 bases, with 12 bases between. Per the germline V gene, CDR1 is LNHDA and CDR2 is SQIVND (reference sequence).

By sample share, this clone is medium-sized. The V gene is TRBV3-1 (or the pseudogene TRBV3-2), the J gene TRBJ1-1, with D unresolved. Between the trimmed V and J ends, which lost 6 bases and 1 base, there was a span of 18 bases. Looked up from germline, CDR1 is LGHDT and CDR2 is YNNKEL (reference sequence). CDR3 length equals 16 residues. The CDR3 DNA reads TGTGCCAGCAGTCCCCAAACTGGGCCTAAGAACACTGAAGCTTTCTTT. Translation gives CASSPQTGPKNTEAFF.

This chain joins TRBV27 and TRBJ1-1, with a possible D match to TRBD1 (6 bases). CDR1 and CDR2 from the germline V gene are MNHEY and SMNVEV (reference sequence). Trimming shortened V by 6 bases and J by 0 bases, and 14 bases separated the two germline ends. CDR3 length equals 15 residues. CDR3 nucleotide sequence: TGTGCCAGCAGACTAACAGGGATCTTGAACACTGAAGCTTTCTTT. Its translation: CASRLTGILNTEAFF.

This sequence joins TRBV28 and TRBJ2-7; 10 bases are a match to TRBD2. With V trimmed by 7 bases and J by 0 bases, 6 bases remained unmatched. Germline V gene lookup returns CDR1 MDHEN and CDR2 SYDVKM. The CDR3 runs 15 residues. CDR3 sequence reads: CASTRSGGASYEQYV. The DNA of the CDR3 is TGTGCCAGCACCCGAAGCGGGGGGGCCTCCTACGAGCAGTACGTC.

The gene calls are TRBV24-1 and TRBJ2-1; weak D call: TRBD1 (6 bases). Trimming cost V 3 bases and J 6 bases, with 11 bases left between them. This CDR3 comprises 14 residues. CDR1 and CDR2 from the germline V gene are KGHDR and SFDVKD. CDR3 in DNA: TGTGCCACCAGTGATCCAGGACAGTCCAATGAGCAGTTCTTC. This encodes CATSDPGQSNEQFF.

To note about this clone: Different DNA sequences within this sample yield the same CDR3. The V gene is TRBV6-5, the J gene TRBJ1-1; D remains unclear. Germline V lookup: CDR1 MNHEY, CDR2 SVGAGI. V dropped 0 bases and J dropped 2 bases, with 7 bases sitting between them. The CDR3 is 14 amino acids. The CDR3 reads CASSYSRVNTEAFF. For the CDR3, the DNA is TGTGCCAGCAGTTACTCACGGGTCAACACTGAAGCTTTCTTT.

The chain uses TRBV4-1 and TRBJ2-2, with 10 bases aligning to TRBD1. With 4 bases clipped from V and 2 bases from J, the junction kept 4 bases outside the gene matches. Germline lookup yields CDR1 MGHRA and CDR2 YSYEKL. CDR3 length: 16 residues. CDR3 bases: TGCGCCAGCAGCCTGGGACAGGGGTCCAACACCGGGGAGCTGTTTTTT. Translation gives CASSLGQGSNTGELFF.

This chain joins TRBV5-1 and TRBJ2-1, with a tentative D call TRBD1 (6 bases). Germline V gene sequence: CDR1 SGHRS, CDR2 YFSETQ. V was cut by 3 bases and J by 5 bases, with 9 bases left in between. CDR3 size: 13 residues. The CDR3 spells CASSSTGNNEQFF. The CDR3 region has the DNA TGCGCCAGCAGCTCGACAGGAAACAATGAGCAGTTCTTC.

J is TRBJ1-1 and V is TRBV28, with D possibly being TRBD1 (5 bases). Trimming shortened V by 8 bases and J by 5 bases, and 12 bases separated the two germline ends. The CDR3 has 12 amino acids. Germline lookup yields CDR1 MDHEN and CDR2 SYDVKM. CDR3 in amino acids: CASRVGGTEAFF. In DNA, the CDR3 is TGTGCCAGCCGGGTGGGGGGTACTGAAGCTTTCTTT.

This clone was detected only once. This chain connects TRBV30 to TRBJ1-6; maybe TRBD1 (5 bases). V gave up 0 bases and J gave up 4 bases, with 7 bases separating them. The CDR3 is 14 residues long. Per germline, CDR1 GTSNPN and CDR2 SVGIG (reference sequence). Here the CDR3 DNA reads TGTGCCTGGAGTGTTCCAGGGTATAATTCACCCCTCCACTTT. Protein sequence: CAWSVPGYNSPLHF. Drawing the rest from reference TRBV30 and TRBJ1-6, the complete variable domain is SQTIHQWPATLVQPVGSPLSLECTVEGTSNPNLYWYRQAAGRGLQLLFYSVGIGQISSEVPQNLSASRPQDRQFILSSKKLLLSDSGFYLCAWSVPGYNSPLHFGNGTRLTVT.

The chain has TRBV18 and TRBJ1-2, with a possible D match to TRBD1 (5 bases). The V gene lost 6 bases and the J gene lost 4 bases, with 15 bases spanning the gap. The CDR3 runs to 14 residues. CDR1 is KGHSH and CDR2 is LQKENI in the germline V gene. The chain's CDR3 is CASSPQGGSYGYTF. The CDR3 DNA follows: TGTGCCAGCTCCCCCCAGGGAGGGAGCTATGGCTACACCTTC. Full variable domain (outside the CDR3, taken from reference TRBV18 and TRBJ1-2): NAGVMQNPRHLVRRRGQEARLRCSPMKGHSHVYWYRQLPEEGLKFMVYLQKENIIDESGMPKERFSAEFPKEGPSILRIQQVVRGDSAAYFCASSPQGGSYGYTFGSGTRLTVV.

The V call is TRBV2, the J call TRBJ1-4, with D tentatively TRBD1 (6 bases). The germline V gene has CDR1 SNHLY and CDR2 FYNNEI. Trimming shortened V by 6 bases and J by 4 bases, and 9 bases separated the two germline ends. This CDR3 is 13 amino acids long. The CDR3 reads CASRGQNNEKLFF. The CDR3, as DNA: TGTGCCAGCAGAGGACAGAATAATGAAAAACTGTTTTTT.

DNA of the CDR3: TGTGCCAGTAGTAAACAGGGGAATTCACCCCTCCACTTT. Encoded protein: CASSKQGNSPLHF. The genes are TRBV19 and TRBJ1-6, with 7 bases lining up with TRBD1. This CDR3 is 13 amino acids long. With 4 bases clipped from V and 7 bases from J, the junction kept 1 base outside the gene matches. Germline V gene lookup returns CDR1 LNHDA and CDR2 SQIVND (reference sequence).